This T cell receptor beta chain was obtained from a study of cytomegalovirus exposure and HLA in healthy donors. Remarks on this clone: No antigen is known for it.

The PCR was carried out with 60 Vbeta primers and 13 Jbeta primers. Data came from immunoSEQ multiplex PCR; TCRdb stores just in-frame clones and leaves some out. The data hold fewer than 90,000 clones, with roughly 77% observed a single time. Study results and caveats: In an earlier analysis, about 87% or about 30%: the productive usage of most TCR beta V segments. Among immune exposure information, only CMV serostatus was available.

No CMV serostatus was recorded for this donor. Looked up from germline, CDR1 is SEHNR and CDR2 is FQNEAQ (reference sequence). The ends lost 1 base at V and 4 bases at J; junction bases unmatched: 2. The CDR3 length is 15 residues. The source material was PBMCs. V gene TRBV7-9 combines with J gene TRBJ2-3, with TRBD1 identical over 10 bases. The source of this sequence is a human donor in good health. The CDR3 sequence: CASSLGQGAADTQYF. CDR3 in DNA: TGTGCCAGCAGCTTAGGACAGGGGGCCGCAGATACGCAGTATTTT.